The 14 T cell receptor beta chains below come from one sample, sequenced in a study of cytomegalovirus exposure and HLA in healthy donors. The PCR made use of 60 Vbeta and 13 Jbeta primers. Produced via immunoSEQ multiplex PCR; TCRdb's table is partial and in-frame only. This table has approximately 150,000 clones, roughly four fifths appearing once. Sequenced input: PBMCs. These receptors all stem from a female donor in good health and CMV-seronegative.

The chain has TRBV7-9 and TRBJ1-1, with D tentatively TRBD1 (5 bases). V gave up 3 bases and J gave up 8 bases, with 10 bases separating them. The CDR3 has 12 amino acids. Germline V gene data show CDR1 as SEHNR and CDR2 as FQNEAQ (reference sequence). CDR3 coding DNA: TGTGCCAGCAGCTTTTGGGAGGGGGAAGCTTTCTTT. It codes for CASSFWEGEAFF. The variable domain in full, completed from reference TRBV7-9 and TRBJ1-1, reads DTGVSQNPRHKITKRGQNVTFRCDPISEHNRLYWYRQTLGQGPEFLTYFQNEAQLEKSRLLSDRFSAERPKGSFSTLEIQRTEQGDSAMYLCASSFWEGEAFFGQGTRLTVV.

A note on this clone: The junction differs from germline at one of its ends, possibly a read error. The J gene is TRBJ2-3, the V gene TRBV5-4; a weak D match, TRBD2 (6 bases). This CDR3 is built from 16 residues. The germline gives CDR1 SGHNT, CDR2 YYREEE (reference sequence). In DNA, the CDR3 is TGTGCCAGCAGCCCGGTGGCGGAGGGGAACCTTGATAGGCAGTATTTT. Its translation is CASSPVAEGNLDRQYF. The entire variable domain, with the rest obtained from reference TRBV5-4 and TRBJ2-3, is as follows: ETGVTQSPTHLIKTRGQQVTLRCSSQSGHNTVSWYQQALGQGPQFIFQYYREEENGRGNFPPRFSGLQFPNYSSELNVNALELDDSALYLCASSPVAEGNLDRQYFGPGTRLTVL.

This clone has just one count. The chain carries TRBV6-6 and TRBJ2-5; D remains ambiguous. Between the trimmed V and J ends, which lost 5 bases and 4 bases, there was a span of 14 bases. CDR1 is MNHNY, CDR2 SVGAGI, per germline (reference sequence). The CDR3 has 14 residues. CDR3 sequence: CASSLSSGRETQYF. The CDR3 DNA reads as TGTGCCAGCAGTCTATCGTCGGGTCGAGAGACCCAGTACTTC.

This chain links TRBV7-8 with TRBJ1-1, with D possibly matching TRBD1 (5 bases). Germline loops: CDR1 SGHVS, CDR2 FQNEAQ. The CDR3 has 14 residues. The V gene lost 2 bases and the J gene lost 4 bases, with 11 bases spanning the gap. DNA of the CDR3: TGTGCCAGCAGCTTACTGAACGGGGGCACTGAAGCTTTCTTT. Amino acids: CASSLLNGGTEAFF.

The chain carries TRBV7-3 and TRBJ2-1, with 8 bases identical to TRBD2. Germline CDR1 SGHTA, CDR2 FQGTGA. This CDR3 has 18 amino acids. The junction had 16 bases not matched to a gene; V was cut back by 4 bases and J by 5 bases. As DNA, the CDR3 is TGTGCCAGCAGCTCCTCAACTGCTGACGGGGGGGTTAACAATGAGCAGTTCTTC. This codes for CASSSSTADGGVNNEQFF.

The J gene is TRBJ1-5, the V gene TRBV5-5; D possibly corresponds to TRBD1 (6 bases). CDR3 length: 17 residues. The germline V gene has CDR1 SGHKS and CDR2 YYEKEE (reference sequence). Trimming left V 3 bases short and J 3 bases short, with 19 bases between. The CDR3 sequence: CASSYRGGRLVNQPQHF. DNA for the CDR3: TGTGCCAGCAGCTACCGGGGGGGGCGATTAGTCAATCAGCCCCAGCATTTT.

This clone was picked up one time. V and J are TRBV6-6 and TRBJ1-2; D gene ambiguous. Germline V CDR1 and CDR2: MNHNY, SVGAGI (reference sequence). CDR3 size: 13 residues. V was shortened by 8 bases and J by 4 bases, with 14 bases between the two germline ends. CDR3 loop: CASRTPAGYGYTF. In DNA form, the CDR3 reads TGTGCCAGCCGAACTCCGGCGGGCTATGGCTACACCTTC.

In its sample, this clone was seen a few times. This chain links TRBV19 with TRBJ1-2; 8 bases map to TRBD1. The CDR3 runs 13 residues. The germline CDR1 and CDR2 sequences are LNHDA and SQIVND (reference sequence). V was pared by 6 bases and J by 2 bases, with 2 bases of the junction left unmatched. DNA of the CDR3: TGTGCCAGTAGGGACAGGGAGAACTATGGCTACACCTTC. Amino acids: CASRDRENYGYTF.

This chain links TRBV6-6 with TRBJ1-5; D gene ambiguous. CDR3 length equals 15 residues. The germline V gene encodes CDR1 MNHNY and CDR2 SVGAGI (reference sequence). V shed 8 bases and J shed 5 bases, with 19 bases lying between them. This CDR3 is CASALAAQTYQPQHF. The CDR3 bases are TGTGCCAGCGCTCTAGCGGCTCAGACCTATCAGCCCCAGCATTTT.

The chain uses TRBV19 and TRBJ1-5; no firm D call. From germline, CDR1 is LNHDA and CDR2 SQIVND (reference sequence). This CDR3 has 15 amino acids. Between the trimmed V and J ends, which lost 2 bases and 2 bases, there was a span of 10 bases. The CDR3, as DNA: TGTGCCAGTAGTATATTACGAGTGGGCAATCAGCCCCAGCATTTT. It translates to CASSILRVGNQPQHF.

This chain links TRBV2 with TRBJ2-5; the D gene is possibly TRBD1 (6 bases). The DNA matches TRBJ2-7 better at its end, which makes the J call doubtful. This CDR3 has 14 amino acids. Germline assignment: CDR1 SNHLY and CDR2 FYNNEI. DNA for the CDR3: TGTGCCAGCAGTGTGTCCTACAGGGCCTACGAGCAGTACTTC. Translated, it gives CASSVSYRAYEQYF.

This clone showed up just once. The rearrangement uses TRBV18 and TRBJ2-7; tentative D call: TRBD2 (5 bases). The CDR3 length is 14 residues. Germline V lookup: CDR1 KGHSH, CDR2 LQKENI. Trimming removed 4 bases at V and 1 base at J, with 11 bases between. CDR3 amino acids: CASSLPGVSYEQYF. CDR3 nucleotide sequence: TGTGCCAGCTCACTCCCCGGGGTATCCTACGAGCAGTACTTC.

This chain joins TRBV11-2 and TRBJ2-1; maybe TRBD1 (6 bases). Germline V gene data show CDR1 as SGHAT and CDR2 as FQNNGV. There are 15 residues in the CDR3. The V end lost 1 base, the J end lost 5 bases, and 12 bases lay between the germline ends. CDR3 in amino acids: CASSLGQQGNNEQFF. The CDR3 DNA reads TGTGCCAGCAGCTTAGGACAACAGGGAAACAATGAGCAGTTCTTC.

This sequence joins TRBV25-1 and TRBJ1-2; D is undetermined. Trimming took off 2 bases at V and 4 bases at J, with 5 bases between the two ends. This CDR3 has 12 amino acids. Germline loops: CDR1 MGHDK, CDR2 SYGVNS. CDR3 coding DNA: TGTGCCAGCAGTGAAAACAGCTATGGCTACACCTTC. It codes for CASSENSYGYTF.